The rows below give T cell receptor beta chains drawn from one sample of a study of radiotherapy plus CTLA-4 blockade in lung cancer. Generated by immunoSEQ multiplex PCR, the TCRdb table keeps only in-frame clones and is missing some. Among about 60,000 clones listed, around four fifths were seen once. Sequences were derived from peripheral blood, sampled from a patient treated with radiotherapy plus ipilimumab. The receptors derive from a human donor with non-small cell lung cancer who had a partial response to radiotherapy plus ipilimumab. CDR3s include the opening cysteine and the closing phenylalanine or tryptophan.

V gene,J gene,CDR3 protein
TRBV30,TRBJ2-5,CAWSVEGQGWETQYF
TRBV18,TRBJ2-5,CASSSGGPGGFQETQYF
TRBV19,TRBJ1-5,CASNSQWNQPQHF
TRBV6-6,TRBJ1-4,CASSYSGTGSEKLFF
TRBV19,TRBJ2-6,CASSQYPQLGTVPSGANVLTF
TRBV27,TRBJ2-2,CASSLSQGWAGELFF
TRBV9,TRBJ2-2,CASSVEGGQDGELFF
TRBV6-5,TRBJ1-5,CASSYSGLANQPQHF
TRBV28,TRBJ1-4,CASSSSGLVGEKLFF
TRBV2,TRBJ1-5,CASRPVAGGNQPQHF
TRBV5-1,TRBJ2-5,CASSGLADQETQYF
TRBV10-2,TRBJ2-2,CARKGLPANTGELFF
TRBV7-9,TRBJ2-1,CASSPDRDGEQFF
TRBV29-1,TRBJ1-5,CSVATGGNQPQHF
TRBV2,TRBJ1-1,CASTTGANTEAFF
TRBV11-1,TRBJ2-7,CASSSVGIPHEQYF
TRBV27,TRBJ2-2,CASSLLDRANTGELFF
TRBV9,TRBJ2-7,CASSRTSGNLEQYF
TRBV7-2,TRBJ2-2,CASSPNRGKGGELFF
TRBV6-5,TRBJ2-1,CASSNSGGSYNEQFF
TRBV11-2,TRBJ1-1,CASSSMTGAATEAFF
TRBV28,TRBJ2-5,CASTRDRGSETQYF
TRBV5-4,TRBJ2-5,CASSLRQGQETQYF